This entry features one T cell receptor beta chain sequence. Its specificity is not known. The CDR3 has 14 residues. The V gene lost 2 bases and the J gene lost 3 bases, with 8 bases spanning the gap. Germline loops: CDR1 MNHNS, CDR2 SASEGT. The sample belongs to a study of cytomegalovirus exposure and HLA in healthy donors. This PCR relied on a set of 60 Vbeta primers and 13 Jbeta primers. Sequenced by immunoSEQ multiplex PCR; TCRdb stores in-frame clones only, minus some. The specimen's table records around 100,000 clones. Broader study findings: A few V segments could not be told apart, such as TRBV6-2 and TRBV6-3, and were left out.

Sequenced material: PBMCs. This chain links TRBV6-1 with TRBJ1-5; D is possibly TRBD1 (6 bases). This clonotype originated in a woman between 25 and 40 years old in good health and CMV-seronegative. This CDR3 reads CASSEQGTNQPQHF. Written as DNA, the CDR3 is TGTGCCAGCAGTGAACAGGGGACCAATCAGCCCCAGCATTTT.